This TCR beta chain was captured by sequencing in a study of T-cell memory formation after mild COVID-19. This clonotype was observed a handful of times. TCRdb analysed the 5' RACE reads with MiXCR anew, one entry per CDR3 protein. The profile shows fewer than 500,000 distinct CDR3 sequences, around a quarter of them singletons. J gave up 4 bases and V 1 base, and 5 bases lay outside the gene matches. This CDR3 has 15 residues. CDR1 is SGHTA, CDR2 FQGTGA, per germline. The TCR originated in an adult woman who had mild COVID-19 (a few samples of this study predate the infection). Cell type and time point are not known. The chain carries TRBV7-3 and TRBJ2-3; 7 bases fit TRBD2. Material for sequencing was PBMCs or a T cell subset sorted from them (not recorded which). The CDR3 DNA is TGTGCCAGCAGCTTAAGTCGGGGAGGGCCAGATACGCAGTATTTT. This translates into CASSLSRGGPDTQYF.